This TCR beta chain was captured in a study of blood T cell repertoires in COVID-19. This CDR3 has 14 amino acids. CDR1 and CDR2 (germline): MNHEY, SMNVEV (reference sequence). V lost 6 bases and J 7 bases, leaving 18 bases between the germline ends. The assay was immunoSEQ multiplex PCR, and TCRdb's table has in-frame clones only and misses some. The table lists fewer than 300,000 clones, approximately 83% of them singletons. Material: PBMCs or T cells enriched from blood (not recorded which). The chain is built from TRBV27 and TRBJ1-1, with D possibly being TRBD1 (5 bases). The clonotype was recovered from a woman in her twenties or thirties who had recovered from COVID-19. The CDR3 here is CASRGWGEHHEAFF. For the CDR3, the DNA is TGTGCCAGCAGGGGGTGGGGCGAACACCATGAAGCTTTCTTT.